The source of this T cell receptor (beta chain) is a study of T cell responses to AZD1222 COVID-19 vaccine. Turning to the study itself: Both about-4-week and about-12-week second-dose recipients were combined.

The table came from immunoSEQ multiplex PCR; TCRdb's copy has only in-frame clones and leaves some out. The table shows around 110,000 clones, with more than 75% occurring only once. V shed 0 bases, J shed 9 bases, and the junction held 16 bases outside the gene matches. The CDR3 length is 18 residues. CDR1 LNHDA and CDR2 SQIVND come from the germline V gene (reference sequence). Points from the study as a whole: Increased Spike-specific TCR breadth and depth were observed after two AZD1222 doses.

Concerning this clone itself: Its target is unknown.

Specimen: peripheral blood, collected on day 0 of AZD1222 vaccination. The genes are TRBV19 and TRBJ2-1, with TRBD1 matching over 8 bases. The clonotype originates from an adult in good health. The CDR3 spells CASSIEGDVPGGRGEQFF. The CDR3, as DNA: TGTGCCAGTAGTATAGAGGGGGATGTTCCAGGGGGCCGCGGTGAGCAGTTCTTC.